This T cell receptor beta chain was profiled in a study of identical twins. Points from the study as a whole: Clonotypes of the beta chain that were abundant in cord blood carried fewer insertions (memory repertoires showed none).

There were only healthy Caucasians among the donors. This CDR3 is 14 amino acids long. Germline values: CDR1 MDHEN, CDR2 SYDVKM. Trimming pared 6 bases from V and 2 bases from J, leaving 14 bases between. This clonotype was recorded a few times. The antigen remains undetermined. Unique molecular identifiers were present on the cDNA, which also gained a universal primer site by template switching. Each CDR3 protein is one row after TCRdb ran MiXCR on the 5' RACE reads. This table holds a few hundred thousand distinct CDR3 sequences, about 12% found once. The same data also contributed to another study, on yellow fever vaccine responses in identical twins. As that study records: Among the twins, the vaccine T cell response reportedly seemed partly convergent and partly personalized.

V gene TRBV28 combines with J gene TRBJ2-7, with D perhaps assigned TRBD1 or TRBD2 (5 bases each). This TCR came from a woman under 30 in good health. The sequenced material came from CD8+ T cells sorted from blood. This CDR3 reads CASSSGTLTYEQYV. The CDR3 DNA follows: TGTGCCAGCAGCTCCGGGACCCTGACCTACGAGCAGTACGTC.